This is a list of T cell receptor beta chains from one sample in a study of blood T cell repertoires in COVID-19. Only in-frame clones appear in the TCRdb table, and some are missing; sequencing was by immunoSEQ multiplex PCR. The table has more than 250,000 clones, nearly 85% seen once. The sample consisted of peripheral blood. The receptors shown here come from a human donor in a cohort sampled during active COVID-19. CDR3s include the opening cysteine and the closing phenylalanine or tryptophan. Fields, in order: V gene, clone size, J gene, D gene, CDR3 protein, CDR3 DNA. The D gene is left open where the match is weak. A row's size may be missing; if present it is once, few, many or a size class.

TRBV28	-	TRBJ1-2	TRBD1	CASSRPTGVAGGYTF	TGTGCCAGCAGCCGACCTACAGGGGTCGCAGGTGGCTACACCTTC
TRBV5-4	few	TRBJ1-2	TRBD1	CASSTDRGPLYGYTF	TGTGCCAGCAGCACCGACAGGGGGCCTCTCTATGGCTACACCTTC
TRBV5-4	-	TRBJ1-2	-	CASSLDSNYGYTF	TGTGCCAGCAGCTTGGACAGTAACTATGGCTACACCTTC
TRBV19	-	TRBJ2-7	-	CASSPWGTGTYEQYF	TGTGCCAGTAGTCCCTGGGGCACCGGTACCTACGAGCAGTACTTC
TRBV19	-	TRBJ1-6	-	CASKTGGNWNSPLHF	TGTGCCAGTAAGACAGGAGGCAATTGGAATTCACCCCTCCACTTT
TRBV12-3/TRBV12-4	-	TRBJ2-5	-	CASSFAETQYF	TGTGCCAGCAGTTTCGCGGAGACCCAGTACTTC
TRBV11-3	-	TRBJ2-1	TRBD2	CASSLRLAGGSGLYEQFF	TGTGCCAGCAGCTTACGTCTAGCGGGAGGCTCTGGTTTGTATGAGCAGTTCTTC
TRBV14	-	TRBJ2-7	-	CASSQGAGTPPPYEQYF	TGTGCCAGCAGCCAAGGGGCCGGGACACCTCCGCCTTACGAGCAGTACTTC
TRBV5-6	-	TRBJ2-7	-	CASSFTGSYGQYF	TGTGCCAGCAGCTTTACCGGGAGCTACGGGCAGTACTTC
TRBV3-1/TRBV3-2	-	TRBJ1-5	-	CASSQGRLNQPQHF	TGTGCCAGCAGCCAGGGGAGACTTAATCAGCCCCAGCATTTT
TRBV15	-	TRBJ1-5	TRBD1	CATSPSGQGARQPQHF	TGTGCCACCAGCCCCTCCGGACAGGGGGCCAGGCAGCCCCAGCATTTT
TRBV5-1	-	TRBJ1-4	-	CASSLGTGGAREKLFF	TGCGCCAGCAGCCTGGGTACGGGGGGCGCACGGGAAAAACTGTTTTTT
TRBV3-1/TRBV3-2	-	TRBJ1-5	-	CASSSNGGGRQPQHF	TGTGCCAGCAGCTCAAATGGGGGGGGACGTCAGCCCCAGCATTTT
TRBV5-4	-	TRBJ2-1	TRBD1	CASSLEGGTGNEQFF	TGTGCCAGCAGCTTGGAAGGCGGGACAGGCAATGAGCAGTTCTTC
TRBV4-1	few	TRBJ1-5	-	CASSQVPGSNQPQHF	TGCGCCAGCAGCCAAGTTCCAGGGAGCAATCAGCCCCAGCATTTT
TRBV5-1	-	TRBJ2-7	-	CASSPGLRPYEQYF	TGCGCCAGCAGCCCGGGACTCCGTCCCTACGAGCAGTACTTC
TRBV6-5	-	TRBJ2-5	-	CASRESGQETQYF	TGTGCCAGCAGGGAGAGCGGCCAAGAGACCCAGTACTTC
TRBV7-7	-	TRBJ2-6	-	CASSLSPGSGANVLTF	TGTGCTAGCAGCTTATCCCCCGGTTCTGGGGCCAACGTCCTGACTTTC
TRBV18	-	TRBJ2-5	-	CASSITGREETQYF	TGTGCCAGCTCGATCACAGGGAGGGAAGAGACCCAGTACTTC
TRBV5-1	-	TRBJ2-3	-	CASSLGGSTDTQYF	TGCGCCAGCAGCTTGGGCGGGAGCACAGATACGCAGTATTTT
TRBV5-5	-	TRBJ2-2	TRBD1	CASSLGTANTGELFF	TGTGCCAGCAGCCTCGGGACAGCAAACACCGGGGAGCTGTTTTTT
TRBV11-3	-	TRBJ2-7	-	CASSPGTKRHEQYF	TGTGCCAGCAGCCCCGGGACAAAAAGGCACGAGCAGTACTTC
TRBV7-3	-	TRBJ1-2	-	CASSFDSLYGYTF	TGTGCCAGCAGCTTCGACAGTCTCTATGGCTACACCTTC
TRBV19	-	TRBJ1-2	TRBD1	CASSRQGNYGYTF	TGTGCCAGTAGCCGACAGGGTAACTATGGCTACACCTTC
TRBV18	once	TRBJ2-7	TRBD1	CASTLGQGREQYF	TGTGCCAGCACGCTGGGACAGGGAAGGGAGCAGTACTTC
TRBV19	-	TRBJ1-1	TRBD1	CASSIGGTGGTEAFF	TGTGCCAGTAGTATAGGGGGGACAGGGGGCACTGAAGCTTTCTTT
TRBV6-5	-	TRBJ2-3	TRBD2	CASRGGSKGTQYF	TGTGCCAGCAGGGGCGGGAGTAAAGGGACGCAGTATTTT
TRBV11-2	-	TRBJ1-3	TRBD1	CASSLRGQTLSGNTIYF	TGTGCCAGCAGCTTACGGGGACAGACCCTCTCTGGAAACACCATATATTTT
TRBV10-3	-	TRBJ2-3	TRBD2	CAIGREGGTDTQYF	TGTGCCATCGGGCGGGAGGGGGGCACAGATACGCAGTATTTT
TRBV4-1	-	TRBJ1-1	-	CASMAGDTEAFF	TGCGCCAGCATGGCGGGGGACACTGAAGCTTTCTTT
TRBV18	-	TRBJ2-1	TRBD1	CASSLGQNNEQFF	TGTGCCAGCTCACTGGGACAGAACAATGAGCAGTTCTTC
TRBV18	-	TRBJ2-4	TRBD1	CASSAGQGSNIQYF	TGTGCCAGCTCAGCCGGACAGGGCTCGAACATTCAGTACTTC
TRBV2	-	TRBJ1-6	-	CASGLGSPLHF	TGTGCCAGCGGCCTTGGTTCACCCCTCCACTTT
TRBV5-1	-	TRBJ1-2	TRBD1	CASSLGTGGGYTF	TGCGCCAGCAGCCTGGGGACAGGGGGCGGCTACACCTTC
TRBV27	-	TRBJ1-5	-	CASRTARGNQPQHF	TGTGCCAGCAGGACCGCCCGGGGCAATCAGCCCCAGCATTTT
TRBV4-3	-	TRBJ2-5	TRBD2	CASSPSGGAGETQYF	TGCGCCAGCAGCCCCAGCGGGGGGGCAGGAGAGACCCAGTACTTC
TRBV21-1	-	TRBJ2-1	-	CASSKGEGAYNEQFF	TGTGCCAGCAGCAAAGGAGAAGGGGCCTACAATGAGCAGTTCTTC
TRBV7-6	-	TRBJ2-4	TRBD2	CASSLGGGLENIQYF	TGTGCCAGCAGCTTAGGGGGGGGTCTGGAAAACATTCAGTACTTC
TRBV27	-	TRBJ2-7	-	CASSSPLRQYF	TGTGCCAGCAGTTCTCCCCTGAGGCAGTACTTC
TRBV6-2/TRBV6-3	-	TRBJ2-7	TRBD1	CASSYPQQGFAYEQYF	TGTGCCAGCAGTTACCCGCAACAGGGGTTTGCCTACGAGCAGTACTTC
TRBV19	-	TRBJ2-1	-	CASSRAGSGEQFF	TGTGCCAGTAGCAGGGCCGGGAGCGGTGAGCAGTTCTTC
TRBV6-2/TRBV6-3	once	TRBJ1-5	TRBD1	CASSSPDRRKSNSNQPQHF	TGTGCCAGCAGTTCTCCGGACAGGCGGAAATCGAATAGCAATCAGCCCCAGCATTTT
TRBV11-2	-	TRBJ1-2	TRBD1	CASSLKRGSETGAGYTF	TGTGCCAGCAGCTTAAAGAGAGGCTCCGAGACAGGGGCTGGCTACACCTTC
TRBV6-5	once	TRBJ2-7	-	CASKQGPVWGEQYF	TGTGCCAGCAAGCAGGGGCCCGTTTGGGGCGAGCAGTACTTC